This is a list of T cell receptor beta chains from one sample in a study of spatial heterogeneity in lung cancer. In TCRdb, the 5' RACE reads were re-called with MiXCR into one record per CDR3 protein. Among tens of thousands of distinct CDR3 sequences listed, under 7% were seen once. The sample here was PBMCs, taken at surgery. These receptors originate from a male donor with early-stage non-small cell lung cancer. CDR3s include the opening cysteine and the closing phenylalanine or tryptophan. A D gene is named only where the DNA matches it firmly. The size field is filled for only some rows; it gives once, few, many or a size class.

V: TRBV9; size: few; J: TRBJ2-6; D: -; CDR3: CASSLRDSAGANVLTF; DNA: TGTGCCAGCAGCCTCCGTGACTCGGCTGGGGCCAACGTCCTGACTTTC
V: TRBV3-1; size: many; J: TRBJ1-6; D: -; CDR3: CASSQEGTYYNSPLHF; DNA: TGTGCCAGCAGCCAAGAAGGGACGTACTATAATTCACCCCTCCACTTT
V: TRBV5-1; size: few; J: TRBJ2-4; D: TRBD1; CDR3: CASSLYSTGDIQYF; DNA: TGCGCCAGCAGCTTGTACTCGACAGGGGACATTCAGTACTTC
V: TRBV6-2/TRBV6-3; size: few; J: TRBJ2-1; D: -; CDR3: CASSYVGEIPYNEQFF; DNA: TGTGCCAGCAGTTACGTCGGGGAGATCCCCTACAATGAGCAGTTCTTC
V: TRBV5-6; size: many; J: TRBJ1-3; D: -; CDR3: CASSYWRSSGNTIYF; DNA: TGTGCCAGCAGCTATTGGCGGAGCTCTGGAAACACCATATATTTT
V: TRBV6-1; size: -; J: TRBJ1-5; D: -; CDR3: CASSDYSNQPQHF; DNA: TGTGCCAGCAGTGATTATAGCAATCAGCCCCAGCATTTT
V: TRBV6-2/TRBV6-3; size: many; J: TRBJ2-5; D: TRBD1; CDR3: CASSTSWTGTGGSETQYF; DNA: TGTGCCAGCAGCACGTCATGGACCGGGACAGGGGGTTCAGAGACCCAGTACTTC
V: TRBV5-1; size: -; J: TRBJ1-3; D: TRBD1; CDR3: CASSLTGGQYTIYF; DNA: TGCGCCAGCAGCCTGACAGGGGGGCAATACACCATATATTTT
V: TRBV5-1; size: many; J: TRBJ2-7; D: TRBD1; CDR3: CASSPQPGTDSYEQYF; DNA: TGCGCCAGCAGCCCCCAACCCGGGACAGATTCCTACGAGCAGTACTTC
V: TRBV5-5; size: few; J: TRBJ1-2; D: -; CDR3: CASSLASGQPYGYTF; DNA: TGTGCCAGCAGCTTGGCCAGTGGGCAGCCCTATGGCTACACCTTC
V: TRBV7-2; size: many; J: TRBJ2-3; D: -; CDR3: CASSSAGRRTDTQYF; DNA: TGTGCCAGCAGCTCAGCAGGGAGGCGCACAGATACGCAGTATTTT
V: TRBV11-2; size: many; J: TRBJ2-5; D: -; CDR3: CASSLSPAAIQETQYF; DNA: TGTGCCAGCAGCTTAAGTCCAGCGGCGATCCAAGAGACCCAGTACTTC
V: TRBV29-1; size: many; J: TRBJ2-7; D: -; CDR3: CSVVSHYEQYF; DNA: TGCAGCGTTGTGTCCCACTACGAGCAGTACTTC
V: TRBV2; size: -; J: TRBJ2-3; D: -; CDR3: CASSVRGVGGATLDTQYF; DNA: TGTGCCAGCAGTGTGAGAGGGGTTGGCGGGGCCACTCTGGATACGCAGTATTTT
V: TRBV12-5; size: many; J: TRBJ1-1; D: -; CDR3: CASGQHTGLGTEAFF; DNA: TGTGCTAGTGGCCAGCACACAGGATTGGGCACTGAAGCTTTCTTT
V: TRBV2; size: many; J: TRBJ2-5; D: -; CDR3: CASSGDVLETQYF; DNA: TGTGCCAGCAGCGGGGACGTTCTCGAGACCCAGTACTTC
V: TRBV30; size: many; J: TRBJ1-5; D: -; CDR3: CAWSGLGGSNQPQHF; DNA: TGTGCCTGGAGTGGACTCGGAGGATCCAATCAGCCCCAGCATTTT
V: TRBV7-8; size: many; J: TRBJ2-3; D: -; CDR3: CASSYRRVTSTDTQYF; DNA: TGTGCCAGCAGCTACCGCAGGGTGACTAGCACAGATACGCAGTATTTT
V: TRBV6-5; size: -; J: TRBJ2-6; D: -; CDR3: CASSSRGAQAGANVLTF; DNA: TGTGCCAGCAGCTCCCGGGGGGCCCAGGCTGGGGCCAACGTCCTGACTTTC
V: TRBV10-2; size: many; J: TRBJ1-2; D: TRBD1; CDR3: CASSEGAQGYGYTF; DNA: TGCGCCAGCAGCGAGGGGGCCCAAGGCTATGGCTACACCTTC
V: TRBV27; size: -; J: TRBJ1-3; D: -; CDR3: CASSSQGTMGGNTIYF; DNA: TGTGCCAGCAGTTCCCAGGGTACGATGGGTGGAAACACCATATATTTT
V: TRBV12-3/TRBV12-4; size: -; J: TRBJ1-1; D: -; CDR3: CASSEGGRLVRNTEAFF; DNA: TGTGCCAGCAGTGAGGGGGGCAGGTTGGTTCGGAACACTGAAGCTTTCTTT
V: TRBV30; size: -; J: TRBJ1-5; D: -; CDR3: CAWTVGKGINQPQHF; DNA: TGTGCCTGGACCGTCGGAAAAGGCATCAATCAGCCCCAGCATTTT
V: TRBV19; size: -; J: TRBJ2-1; D: TRBD1; CDR3: CASMDRAYNEQFF; DNA: TGTGCCAGCATGGACAGGGCCTACAATGAGCAGTTCTTC
V: TRBV7-3; size: -; J: TRBJ2-7; D: -; CDR3: CASSPSQGNYEQYF; DNA: TGTGCCAGCAGCCCTAGTCAGGGGAACTACGAGCAGTACTTC
V: TRBV25-1; size: -; J: TRBJ2-7; D: -; CDR3: CASMAGAFYEQYF; DNA: TGTGCCAGCATGGCGGGGGCCTTCTACGAGCAGTACTTC
V: TRBV14; size: many; J: TRBJ1-6; D: -; CDR3: CASSQRTGTWNSPLHF; DNA: TGTGCCAGCAGCCAAAGAACAGGGACCTGGAATTCACCCCTCCACTTT
V: TRBV20-1; size: -; J: TRBJ2-4; D: -; CDR3: CSATRDPVNNIQYF; DNA: TGCAGTGCTACCAGAGACCCTGTCAACAACATTCAGTACTTC
V: TRBV11-2; size: -; J: TRBJ2-7; D: TRBD2; CDR3: CASSLDRSRGAYEQYF; DNA: TGTGCCAGCAGCTTAGATCGATCGCGGGGGGCCTACGAGCAGTACTTC
V: TRBV2; size: many; J: TRBJ1-5; D: TRBD1; CDR3: CASGQGARQPQHF; DNA: TGTGCCAGCGGGCAGGGGGCGAGGCAGCCCCAGCATTTT
V: TRBV7-9; size: many; J: TRBJ2-3; D: -; CDR3: CASSLGQGIPLF; DNA: TGTGCCAGCAGCCTGGGCCAGGGGATCCCTCTCTTT
V: TRBV3-1; size: -; J: TRBJ1-5; D: -; CDR3: CASSQDRNQPQHF; DNA: TGTGCCAGCAGCCAAGACAGAAATCAGCCCCAGCATTTT
V: TRBV11-2; size: many; J: TRBJ1-5; D: -; CDR3: CASSLGVVSNQPQHF; DNA: TGTGCCAGCAGCTTAGGAGTGGTTAGCAATCAGCCCCAGCATTTT
V: TRBV5-4; size: -; J: TRBJ2-6; D: -; CDR3: CASSPSISGANVLTF; DNA: TGTGCCAGCAGCCCCTCGATCTCTGGGGCCAACGTCCTGACTTTC
V: TRBV2; size: many; J: TRBJ1-5; D: -; CDR3: CASGQGGQPQHF; DNA: TGTGCCAGCGGGCAGGGAGGGCAGCCCCAGCATTTT
V: TRBV5-1; size: many; J: TRBJ1-5; D: -; CDR3: CASSLAGGQGNQPQHF; DNA: TGCGCCAGCAGCTTGGCGGGGGGGCAGGGCAATCAGCCCCAGCATTTT
V: TRBV2; size: few; J: TRBJ2-2; D: TRBD1; CDR3: CASIQDRFTGELFF; DNA: TGTGCCAGCATTCAGGACAGGTTCACCGGAGAGCTGTTTTTT
V: TRBV20-1; size: many; J: TRBJ1-5; D: -; CDR3: CSARDLQGGSNQPQHF; DNA: TGCAGTGCTAGAGATCTCCAGGGAGGAAGCAATCAGCCCCAGCATTTT
V: TRBV3-1; size: many; J: TRBJ2-7; D: -; CDR3: CASSLLDVQYF; DNA: TGTGCCAGCAGCCTCTTGGACGTGCAGTACTTC
V: TRBV7-9; size: -; J: TRBJ2-2; D: TRBD1; CDR3: CASSLRQGRHTGELFF; DNA: TGTGCCAGCAGCTTGCGACAGGGGAGGCACACCGGGGAGCTGTTTTTT
V: TRBV18; size: -; J: TRBJ1-2; D: -; CDR3: CASSLRAGSNYGYTF; DNA: TGTGCCAGCTCATTACGTGCCGGGAGTAACTATGGCTACACCTTC
V: TRBV3-1; size: many; J: TRBJ1-5; D: -; CDR3: CASSQGGTAQPQHF; DNA: TGTGCCAGCAGCCAAGGAGGGACGGCCCAGCCCCAGCATTTT
V: TRBV6-6; size: few; J: TRBJ2-7; D: TRBD1; CDR3: CASSGRDRRQGEQYF; DNA: TGTGCCAGCAGTGGTCGGGACAGGCGGCAAGGCGAGCAGTACTTC
V: TRBV4-2; size: few; J: TRBJ2-2; D: -; CDR3: CASSQLPGAQTGELFF; DNA: TGTGCCAGCAGCCAATTGCCCGGGGCCCAGACCGGGGAGCTGTTTTTT
V: TRBV28; size: many; J: TRBJ2-1; D: TRBD2; CDR3: CASSGLAGKHNEQFF; DNA: TGTGCCAGCAGTGGACTAGCGGGGAAACACAATGAGCAGTTCTTC